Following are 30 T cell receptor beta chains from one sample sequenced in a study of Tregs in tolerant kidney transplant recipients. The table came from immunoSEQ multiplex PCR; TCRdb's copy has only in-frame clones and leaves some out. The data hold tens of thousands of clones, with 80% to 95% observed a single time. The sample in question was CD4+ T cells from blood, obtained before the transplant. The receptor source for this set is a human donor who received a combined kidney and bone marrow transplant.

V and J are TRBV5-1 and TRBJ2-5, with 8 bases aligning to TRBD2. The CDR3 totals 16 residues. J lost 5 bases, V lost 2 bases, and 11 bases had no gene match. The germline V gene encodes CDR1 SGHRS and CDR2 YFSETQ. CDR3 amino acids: CASSLVPQSGGETQYF. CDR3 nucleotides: TGCGCCAGCAGCTTAGTCCCCCAAAGCGGGGGTGAGACCCAGTACTTC.

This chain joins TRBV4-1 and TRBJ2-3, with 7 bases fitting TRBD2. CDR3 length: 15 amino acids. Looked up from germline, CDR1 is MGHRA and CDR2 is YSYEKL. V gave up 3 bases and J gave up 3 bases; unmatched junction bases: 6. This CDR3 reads CASSQMGGSTDTQYF. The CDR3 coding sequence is TGCGCCAGCAGCCAGATGGGAGGGAGTACAGATACGCAGTATTTT.

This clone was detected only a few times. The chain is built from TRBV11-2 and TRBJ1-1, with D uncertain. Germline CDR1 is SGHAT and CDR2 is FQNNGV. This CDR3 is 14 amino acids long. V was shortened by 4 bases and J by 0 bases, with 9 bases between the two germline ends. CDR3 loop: CASSSDGMNTEAFF. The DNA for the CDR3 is TGTGCCAGCAGCTCAGACGGTATGAACACTGAAGCTTTCTTT.

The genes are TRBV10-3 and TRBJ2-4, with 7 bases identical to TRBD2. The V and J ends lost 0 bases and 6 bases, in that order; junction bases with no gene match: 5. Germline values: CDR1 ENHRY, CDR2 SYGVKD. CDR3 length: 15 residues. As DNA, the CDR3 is TGTGCCATCAGTGAGTCTGGACTAGTGACAAACATTCAGTACTTC. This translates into CAISESGLVTNIQYF.

The CDR3 sequence: CASSFNQPGSGELFF. Written as DNA, the CDR3 is TGTGCCAGCAGTTTTAACCAACCGGGATCTGGGGAGCTGTTTTTT. The chain links TRBV13 to TRBJ2-2; D is possibly TRBD2 (5 bases). There are 15 residues in the CDR3. Germline V gives CDR1 PRHDT, CDR2 FYEKMQ (reference sequence). V lost 6 bases and J 8 bases, leaving 19 bases between the germline ends.

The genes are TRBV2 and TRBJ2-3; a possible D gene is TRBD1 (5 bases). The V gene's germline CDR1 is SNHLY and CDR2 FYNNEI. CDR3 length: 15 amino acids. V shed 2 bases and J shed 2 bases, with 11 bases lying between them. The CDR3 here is CASSEYNGATDTQYF. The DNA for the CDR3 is TGTGCCAGCAGTGAATACAATGGGGCCACAGATACGCAGTATTTT.

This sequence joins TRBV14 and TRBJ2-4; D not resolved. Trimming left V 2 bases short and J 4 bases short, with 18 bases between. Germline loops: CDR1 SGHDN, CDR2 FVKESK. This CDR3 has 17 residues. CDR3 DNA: TGTGCCAGCAGCCAATTAGGCATAGGAGTCAAAAAAAACATTCAGTACTTC. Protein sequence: CASSQLGIGVKKNIQYF.

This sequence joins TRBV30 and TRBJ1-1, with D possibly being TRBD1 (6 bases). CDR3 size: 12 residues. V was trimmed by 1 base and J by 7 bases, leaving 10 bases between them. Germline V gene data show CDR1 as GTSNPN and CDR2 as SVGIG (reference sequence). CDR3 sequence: CAWSGGHIEAFF. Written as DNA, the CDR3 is TGTGCCTGGAGTGGGGGGCATATTGAAGCTTTCTTT.

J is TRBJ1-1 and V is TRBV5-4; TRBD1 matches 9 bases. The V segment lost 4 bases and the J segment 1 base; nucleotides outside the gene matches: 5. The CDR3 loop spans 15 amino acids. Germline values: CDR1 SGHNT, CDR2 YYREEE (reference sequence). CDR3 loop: CASSGRQGGNTEAFF. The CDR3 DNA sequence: TGTGCCAGCAGCGGTAGACAGGGGGGGAACACTGAAGCTTTCTTT.

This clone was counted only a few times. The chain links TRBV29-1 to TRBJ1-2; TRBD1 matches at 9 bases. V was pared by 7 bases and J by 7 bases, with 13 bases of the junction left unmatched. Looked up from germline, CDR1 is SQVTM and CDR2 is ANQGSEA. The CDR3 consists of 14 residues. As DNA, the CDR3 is TGCAGCGCCCAGGCCGGGACAGGGAGGGCTGGCTACACCTTC. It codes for CSAQAGTGRAGYTF.

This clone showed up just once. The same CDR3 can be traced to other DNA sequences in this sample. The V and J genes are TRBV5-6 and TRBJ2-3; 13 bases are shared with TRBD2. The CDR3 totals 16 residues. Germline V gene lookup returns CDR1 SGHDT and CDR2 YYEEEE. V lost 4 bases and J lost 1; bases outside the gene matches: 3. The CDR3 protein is CASSLGLAGGTDTQYF. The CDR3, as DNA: TGTGCCAGCAGCCTCGGACTAGCGGGAGGCACAGATACGCAGTATTTT.

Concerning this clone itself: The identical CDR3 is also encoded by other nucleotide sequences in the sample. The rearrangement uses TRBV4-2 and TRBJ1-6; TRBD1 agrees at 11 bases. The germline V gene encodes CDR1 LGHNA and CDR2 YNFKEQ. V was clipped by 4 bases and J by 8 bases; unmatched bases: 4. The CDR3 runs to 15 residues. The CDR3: CASSPGGQGDSPLHF. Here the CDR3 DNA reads TGTGCCAGCAGCCCTGGGGGACAGGGGGATTCACCCCTCCACTTT.

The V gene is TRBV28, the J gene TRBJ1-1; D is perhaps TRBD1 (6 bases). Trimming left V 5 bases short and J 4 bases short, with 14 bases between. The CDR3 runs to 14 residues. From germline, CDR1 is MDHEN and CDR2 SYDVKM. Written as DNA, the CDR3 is TGTGCCAGCAGTGTGGACAGCATGATCACTGAAGCTTTCTTT. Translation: CASSVDSMITEAFF. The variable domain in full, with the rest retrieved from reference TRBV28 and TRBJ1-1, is DVKVTQSSRYLVKRTGEKVFLECVQDMDHENMFWYRQDPGLGLRLIYFSYDVKMKEKGDIPEGYSVSREKKERFSLILESASTNQTSMYLCASSVDSMITEAFFGQGTRLTVV.

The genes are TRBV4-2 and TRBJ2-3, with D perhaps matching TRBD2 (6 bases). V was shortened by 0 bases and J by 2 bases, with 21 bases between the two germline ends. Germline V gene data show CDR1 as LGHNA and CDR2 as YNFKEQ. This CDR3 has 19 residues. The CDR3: CASSQDTGLVGLYTDTQYF. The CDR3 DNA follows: TGTGCCAGCAGCCAAGATACGGGCTTGGTGGGACTTTACACAGATACGCAGTATTTT.

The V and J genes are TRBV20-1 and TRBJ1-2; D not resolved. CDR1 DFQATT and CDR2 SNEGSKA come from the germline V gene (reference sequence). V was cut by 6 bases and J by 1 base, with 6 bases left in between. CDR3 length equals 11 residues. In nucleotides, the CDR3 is TGCAGTGCAATCAGTAACTATGGCTACACCTTC. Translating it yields CSAISNYGYTF.

CDR3 amino acids: CASSLPSGVQETQYF. DNA for the CDR3: TGTGCCAGCAGCTTGCCTAGCGGGGTCCAAGAGACCCAGTACTTC. This chain links TRBV5-4 with TRBJ2-5; 9 bases fit TRBD2. The CDR3 runs to 15 residues. Germline CDR1 SGHNT, CDR2 YYREEE (reference sequence). V shed 1 base, J shed 1 base, and the junction held 2 bases outside the gene matches.

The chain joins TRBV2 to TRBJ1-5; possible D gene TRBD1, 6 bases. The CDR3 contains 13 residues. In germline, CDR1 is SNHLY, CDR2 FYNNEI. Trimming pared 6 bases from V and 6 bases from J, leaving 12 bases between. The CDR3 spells CASRGQVGQPQHF. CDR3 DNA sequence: TGTGCCAGCAGGGGACAAGTAGGTCAGCCCCAGCATTTT.

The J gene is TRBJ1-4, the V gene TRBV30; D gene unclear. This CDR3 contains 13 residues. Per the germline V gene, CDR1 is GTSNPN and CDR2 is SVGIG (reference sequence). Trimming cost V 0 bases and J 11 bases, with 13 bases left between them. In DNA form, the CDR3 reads TGTGCCTGGAGTGTATTGAGGAGCCAGAAACTGTTTTTT. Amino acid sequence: CAWSVLRSQKLFF.

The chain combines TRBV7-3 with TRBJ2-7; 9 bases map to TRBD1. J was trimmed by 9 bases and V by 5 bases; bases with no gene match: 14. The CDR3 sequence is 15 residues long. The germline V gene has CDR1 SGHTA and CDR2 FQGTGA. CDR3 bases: TGTGCCAGCAGCCGAGGAACCGGGACAGGGAATCTGCAGTACTTC. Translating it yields CASSRGTGTGNLQYF. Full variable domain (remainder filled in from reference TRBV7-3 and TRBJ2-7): GAGVSQTPSNKVTEKGKYVELRCDPISGHTALYWYRQSLGQGPEFLIYFQGTGAADDSGLPNDRFFAVRPEGSVSTLKIQRTERGDSAVYLCASSRGTGTGNLQYFGPGTRLTVT.

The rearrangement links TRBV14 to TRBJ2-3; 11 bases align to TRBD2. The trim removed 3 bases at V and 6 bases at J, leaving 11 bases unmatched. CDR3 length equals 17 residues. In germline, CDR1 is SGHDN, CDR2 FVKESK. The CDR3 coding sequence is TGTGCCAGCAGCCATGGCTCCGGGACTAGCGGAATGGATACGCAGTATTTT. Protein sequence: CASSHGSGTSGMDTQYF.

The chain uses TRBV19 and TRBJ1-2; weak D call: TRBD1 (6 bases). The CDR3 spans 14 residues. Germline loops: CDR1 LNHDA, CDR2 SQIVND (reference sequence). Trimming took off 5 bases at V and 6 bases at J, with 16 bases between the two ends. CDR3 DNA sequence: TGTGCCAGTAGTCCTCGAGGTGGGACAAATGGCTACACCTTC. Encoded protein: CASSPRGGTNGYTF.

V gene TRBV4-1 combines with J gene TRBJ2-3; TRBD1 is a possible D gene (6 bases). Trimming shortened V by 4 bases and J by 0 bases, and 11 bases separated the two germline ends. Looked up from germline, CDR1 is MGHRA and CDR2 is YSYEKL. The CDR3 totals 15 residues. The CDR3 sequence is CASSLGQLSTDTQYF. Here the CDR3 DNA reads TGCGCCAGCAGCCTAGGACAGCTTAGCACAGATACGCAGTATTTT.

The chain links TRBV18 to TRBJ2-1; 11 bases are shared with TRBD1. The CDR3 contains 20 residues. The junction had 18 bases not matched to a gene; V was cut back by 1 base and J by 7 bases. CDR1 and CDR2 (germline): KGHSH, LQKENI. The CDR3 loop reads CASSPLDRGRAAGVGNEQFF. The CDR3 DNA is TGTGCCAGCTCACCACTGGACAGGGGGCGCGCAGCGGGAGTTGGGAATGAGCAGTTCTTC.

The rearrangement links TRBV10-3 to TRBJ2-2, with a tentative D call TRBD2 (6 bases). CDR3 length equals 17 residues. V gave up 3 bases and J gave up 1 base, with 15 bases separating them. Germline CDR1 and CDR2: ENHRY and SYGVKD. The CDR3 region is CAISDKSGRGNTGELFF. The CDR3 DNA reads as TGTGCCATCAGTGATAAATCCGGGAGAGGGAACACCGGGGAGCTGTTTTTT.

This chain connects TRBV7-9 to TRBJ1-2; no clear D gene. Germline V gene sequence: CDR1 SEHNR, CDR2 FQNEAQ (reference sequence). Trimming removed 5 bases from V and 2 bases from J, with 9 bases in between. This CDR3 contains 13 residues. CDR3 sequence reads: CASSRGENYGYTF. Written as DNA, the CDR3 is TGTGCCAGCAGCCGTGGTGAGAACTATGGCTACACCTTC.

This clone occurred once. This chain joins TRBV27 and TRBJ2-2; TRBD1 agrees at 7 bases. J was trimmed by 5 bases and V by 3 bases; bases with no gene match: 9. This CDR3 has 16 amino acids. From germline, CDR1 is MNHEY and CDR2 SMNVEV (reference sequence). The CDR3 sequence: CASSFSRGMLTGELFF. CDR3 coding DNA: TGTGCCAGCAGTTTCTCCAGGGGGATGCTTACCGGGGAGCTGTTTTTT.

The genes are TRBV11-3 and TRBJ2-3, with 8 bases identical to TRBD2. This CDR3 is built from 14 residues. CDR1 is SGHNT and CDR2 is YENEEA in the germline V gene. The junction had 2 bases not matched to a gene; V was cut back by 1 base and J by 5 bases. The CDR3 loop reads CASSLGLAGDTQYF. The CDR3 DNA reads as TGTGCCAGCAGCTTAGGTCTAGCGGGAGATACGCAGTATTTT. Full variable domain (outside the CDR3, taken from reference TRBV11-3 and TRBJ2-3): EAGVVQSPRYKIIEKKQPVAFWCNPISGHNTLYWYLQNLGQGPELLIRYENEEAVDDSQLPKDRFSAERLKGVDSTLKIQPAELGDSAVYLCASSLGLAGDTQYFGPGTRLTVL.

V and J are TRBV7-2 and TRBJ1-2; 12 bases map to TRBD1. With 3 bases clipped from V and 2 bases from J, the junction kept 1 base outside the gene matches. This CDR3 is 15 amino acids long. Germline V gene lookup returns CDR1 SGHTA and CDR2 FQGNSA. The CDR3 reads CASSFGTGGNYGYTF. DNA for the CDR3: TGTGCCAGCAGCTTCGGGACAGGGGGCAACTATGGCTACACCTTC.

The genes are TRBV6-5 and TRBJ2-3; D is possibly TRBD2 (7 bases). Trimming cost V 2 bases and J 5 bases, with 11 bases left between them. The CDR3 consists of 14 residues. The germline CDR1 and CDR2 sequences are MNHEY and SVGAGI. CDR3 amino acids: CASSYRGARDTQYF. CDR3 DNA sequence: TGTGCCAGCAGTTACCGGGGGGCAAGAGATACGCAGTATTTT.

The CDR3 DNA is TGTGCCAGCAGCCAATCCTACGAGCAGTACTTC. Protein: CASSQSYEQYF. This sequence joins TRBV6-5 and TRBJ2-7; D gene uncertain. Germline V gives CDR1 MNHEY, CDR2 SVGAGI. The V end was cut by 6 bases, the J end by 1 base, with 4 bases between. The CDR3 has 11 residues.